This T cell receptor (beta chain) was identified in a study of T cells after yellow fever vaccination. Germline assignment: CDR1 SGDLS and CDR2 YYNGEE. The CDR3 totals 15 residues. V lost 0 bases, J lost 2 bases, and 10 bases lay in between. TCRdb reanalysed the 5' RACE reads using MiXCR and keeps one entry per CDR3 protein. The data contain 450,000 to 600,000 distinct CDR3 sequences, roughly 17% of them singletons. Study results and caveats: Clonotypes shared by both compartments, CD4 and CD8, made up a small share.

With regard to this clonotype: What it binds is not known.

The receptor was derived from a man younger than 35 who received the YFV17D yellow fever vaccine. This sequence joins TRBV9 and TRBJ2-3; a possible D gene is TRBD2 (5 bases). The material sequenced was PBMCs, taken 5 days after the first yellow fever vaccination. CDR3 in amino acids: CASSVAASNTDTQYF. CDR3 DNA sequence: TGTGCCAGCAGCGTAGCAGCTAGCAACACAGATACGCAGTATTTT.